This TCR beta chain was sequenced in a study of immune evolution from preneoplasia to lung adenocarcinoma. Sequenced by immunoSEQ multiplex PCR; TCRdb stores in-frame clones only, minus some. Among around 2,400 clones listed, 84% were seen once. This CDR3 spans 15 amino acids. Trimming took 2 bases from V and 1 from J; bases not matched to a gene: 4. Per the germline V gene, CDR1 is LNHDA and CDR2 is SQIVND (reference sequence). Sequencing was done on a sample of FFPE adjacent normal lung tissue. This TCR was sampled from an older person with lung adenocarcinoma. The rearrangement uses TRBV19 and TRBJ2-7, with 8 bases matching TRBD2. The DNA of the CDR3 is TGTGCCAGTAGTATAAGCAGCGGGGGTTCCTACGAGCAGTACTTC. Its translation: CASSISSGGSYEQYF.